Below, 12 T cell receptor beta chains from the same sample are listed, as sequenced in a study of CD8+CD57+ T cells in acquired aplastic anemia. Profiles of TCR beta VDJ and CDR3 were generated from a genomic DNA template. One entry per CDR3 protein results from TCRdb running MiXCR on the reads. The table records under 250,000 distinct CDR3 sequences, 47% of them present only once. All patients picked for sequencing had shown, by flow cytometry, an expansion of CD8+CD57+ cells. Sequenced: sorted CD4+, CD8+, or CD8+CD57+ T cells (not recorded which) from PBMCs. The receptors were gathered from a human donor with aplastic anemia.

In regard to this clonotype: Being one base from a much bigger clone, this may be a read error. This chain links TRBV6-6 with TRBJ1-2, with 10 bases fitting TRBD1. CDR1 is MNHNY, CDR2 SVGAGI, per germline (reference sequence). The CDR3 contains 14 residues. This CDR3 reads CASIGQGDRYGNTF. CDR3 coding DNA: TGTGCCAGCATCGGACAGGGGGATCGCTATGGCAACACCTTC.

With regard to this clonotype: This may arise from a read error, as a much more abundant clone is one base away. The genes are TRBV20-1 and TRBJ2-7, with 10 nucleotides matching TRBD2. J gave up 4 bases and V 1 base, and 7 bases lay outside the gene matches. The CDR3 contains 15 residues. Germline values: CDR1 DFQATT, CDR2 SNEGSKA (reference sequence). For the CDR3, the DNA is TGCAGTGCTAGAGGCTTTAGCGGGAGGTTTTACGAGCAGTACTTC. Its protein is CSARGFSGRFYEQYF.

Only a few counts were recorded for this clonotype. A single base separates this from a much larger clone, so it may be a read error. The missing conserved phenylalanine or tryptophan at the end of this CDR3 makes a read error likely. CDR3: CASSSSGTRNTEAFS. The CDR3 DNA follows: TGTGCCAGCAGCTCATCCGGGACACGTAACACTGAAGCTTTCTCT. The chain combines TRBV5-1 with TRBJ1-1; TRBD1 might be the D (6 bases). The CDR3 extends over 15 amino acids. In germline, CDR1 is SGHRS, CDR2 YFSETQ.

The V gene is TRBV11-2, the J gene TRBJ2-1; perhaps D is TRBD1 or TRBD2 (5 bases each). CDR1 and CDR2 (germline): SGHAT, FQNNGV. The CDR3 has 18 amino acids. Deletions cut 8 bases from V and 2 bases from J, with 25 bases between. The CDR3 coding sequence is TGTGCCAGCTTCTACATCTGTACGTGGGGGAATGCCTACAATGAGCAGTTCTTC. It codes for CASFYICTWGNAYNEQFF.

This clonotype came up once. This sequence joins TRBV10-2 and TRBJ2-3; D might be TRBD1 (6 bases). CDR1 is WSHSY, CDR2 SAAADI, per germline. The CDR3 sequence is 15 residues long. Trimming stripped 4 bases from V and 1 base from J, with 12 bases between. As DNA, the CDR3 is TGCGCCAGCAGTGGAAAACAGGGCCGCACAGATACGCAGTATTTT. Its protein product is CASSGKQGRTDTQYF.

As regards this clonotype: A read error is possible here, since a much larger clone lies one base away. The chain has TRBV7-3 and TRBJ1-6; D call uncertain. The CDR3 is 15 amino acids. V was trimmed by 8 bases and J by 7 bases, leaving 18 bases between them. Germline values: CDR1 SGHTA, CDR2 FQGTGA. The DNA for the CDR3 is TGTGCCAGCGGTTTATTGTTGCAGGTGAATTCACCCCTCCACTTT. Its translation is CASGLLLQVNSPLHF.

This clonotype was detected a few times. The chain uses TRBV20-1 and TRBJ2-2; weak D call: TRBD1 (5 bases). V was shortened by 1 base and J by 3 bases, with 15 bases between the two germline ends. This CDR3 has 16 amino acids. Germline V gene data show CDR1 as DFQATT and CDR2 as SNEGSKA (reference sequence). CDR3 sequence (DNA): TGCAGTGCTAGAGTCCCGTCCCAAGGGGACACCGGGGAGCTGTTTTTT. Its translation: CSARVPSQGDTGELFF.

This clonotype was recorded at least ten times. The chain couples TRBV30 to TRBJ1-6; 7 positions agree with TRBD1. There are 12 residues in the CDR3. Germline V gene sequence: CDR1 GTSNPN, CDR2 SVGIG (reference sequence). The V gene end was trimmed by 5 bases and the J gene end by 10 bases; junction bases not matched to a gene: 5. The CDR3 sequence: CAWWDSNSPLHF. The CDR3 region has the DNA TGTGCCTGGTGGGACAGTAACTCACCCCTCCACTTT.

V and J are TRBV4-2 and TRBJ2-7, with 9 positions matching TRBD2. In germline, CDR1 is LGHNA, CDR2 YNFKEQ. J lost 2 bases, V lost 0 bases, and 8 bases had no gene match. This CDR3 comprises 17 residues. The CDR3 DNA reads TGTGCCAGCAGCCAAGAACCAAAGACTAGCGGAGCCTACGAGCAGTACTTC. Protein sequence: CASSQEPKTSGAYEQYF.

The rearrangement uses TRBV28 and TRBJ2-5; 10 bases are shared with TRBD2. Germline CDR1 and CDR2: MDHEN and SYDVKM. The CDR3 contains 18 residues. The V and J ends lost 4 bases and 4 bases, in that order; junction bases with no gene match: 15. The CDR3 protein is CASSSPRLSGRAGETQYF. In nucleotides, the CDR3 is TGTGCCAGCAGTTCCCCCCGGTTAAGCGGGAGGGCCGGAGAGACCCAGTACTTC.

The chain has TRBV20-1 and TRBJ2-7; no reliable D call. V lost 6 bases and J 0 bases, leaving 24 bases between the germline ends. Germline loops: CDR1 DFQATT, CDR2 SNEGSKA (reference sequence). The CDR3 has 17 amino acids. The CDR3 loop reads CSASSIRDRSSSYEQYF. In DNA, the CDR3 is TGCAGTGCCAGTAGTATCCGCGACCGTTCGAGCTCCTACGAGCAGTACTTC.

The V and J genes are TRBV5-1 and TRBJ2-7; D could derive from TRBD1 or TRBD2 (7 bases each). CDR3 size: 12 residues. V gave up 7 bases and J gave up 5 bases, with 13 bases separating them. CDR1 and CDR2 from the germline V gene are SGHRS and YFSETQ. The CDR3 bases are TGCGCCAGCCTGGGAGGGGGCCACGAGCAGTACTTC. Residues: CASLGGGHEQYF.